This entry describes one T cell receptor beta chain. The sample belongs to a study of blood T cell repertoires in COVID-19. Study at large: Sites across the United States, Italy and Spain contributed samples from acute and convalescent COVID-19.

Methods used by the authors: Estimates of nucleated cell counts were drawn from the amplification of reference gene primers. TCRdb's table, derived via immunoSEQ multiplex PCR, lists solely in-frame clones and lacks some. That table supplies the V and J calls and clone size; D and trimming were determined from the DNA. The table shows about 16,000 clones, with approximately 88% occurring only once. The CDR3 totals 14 residues. V was pared by 5 bases and J by 7 bases, with 4 bases of the junction left unmatched. Germline V lookup: CDR1 LGHNT, CDR2 FRNRAP. The sequenced material came from peripheral blood. The rearrangement uses TRBV12-5 and TRBJ1-4, with 10 bases matching TRBD1. This clonotype originated in a human donor in a cohort sampled during active COVID-19. The DNA of the CDR3 is TGTGCTAGTGGTCCCGGACAGGGGGGTGAAAAACTGTTTTTT. The encoded protein is CASGPGQGGEKLFF. The full variable domain, in which reference TRBV12-5 and TRBJ1-4 provide the parts outside the CDR3, is DARVTQTPRHKVTEMGQEVTMRCQPILGHNTVFWYRQTMMQGLELLAYFRNRAPLDDSGMPKDRFSAEMPDATLATLKIQPSEPRDSAVYFCASGPGQGGEKLFFGSGTQLSVL.